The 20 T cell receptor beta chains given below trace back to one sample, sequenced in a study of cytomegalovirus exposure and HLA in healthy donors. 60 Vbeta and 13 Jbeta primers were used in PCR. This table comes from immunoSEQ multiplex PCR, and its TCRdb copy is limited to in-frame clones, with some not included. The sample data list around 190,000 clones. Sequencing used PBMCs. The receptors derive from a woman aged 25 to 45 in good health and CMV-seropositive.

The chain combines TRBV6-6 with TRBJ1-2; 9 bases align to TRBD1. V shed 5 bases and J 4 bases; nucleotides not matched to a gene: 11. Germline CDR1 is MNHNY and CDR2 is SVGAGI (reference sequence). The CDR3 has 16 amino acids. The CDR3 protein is CASSTTWDRAFYGYTF. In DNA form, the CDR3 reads TGTGCCAGCAGTACCACCTGGGACAGGGCCTTCTATGGCTACACCTTC.

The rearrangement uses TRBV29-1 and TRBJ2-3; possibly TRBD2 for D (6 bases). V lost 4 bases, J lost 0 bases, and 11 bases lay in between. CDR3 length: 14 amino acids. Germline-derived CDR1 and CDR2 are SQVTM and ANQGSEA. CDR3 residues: CSVVGGESTDTQYF. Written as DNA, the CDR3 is TGCAGCGTTGTAGGCGGGGAGAGCACAGATACGCAGTATTTT.

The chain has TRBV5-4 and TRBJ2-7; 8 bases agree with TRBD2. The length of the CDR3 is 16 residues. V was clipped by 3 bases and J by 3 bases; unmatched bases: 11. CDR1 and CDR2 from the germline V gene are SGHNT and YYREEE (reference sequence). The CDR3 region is CASSSNPGLGLYEQYF. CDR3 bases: TGTGCCAGCAGCTCCAACCCGGGACTAGGTCTCTACGAGCAGTACTTC. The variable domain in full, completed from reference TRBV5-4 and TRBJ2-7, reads ETGVTQSPTHLIKTRGQQVTLRCSSQSGHNTVSWYQQALGQGPQFIFQYYREEENGRGNFPPRFSGLQFPNYSSELNVNALELDDSALYLCASSSNPGLGLYEQYFGPGTRLTVT.

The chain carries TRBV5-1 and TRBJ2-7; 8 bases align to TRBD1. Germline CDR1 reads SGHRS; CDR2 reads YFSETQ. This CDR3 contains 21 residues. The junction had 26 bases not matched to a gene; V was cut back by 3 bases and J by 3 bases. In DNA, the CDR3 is TGCGCCAGCAGCTCGACTAGACCCCTTGGTCAGGGGGCGCGGGTTCACTACGAGCAGTACTTC. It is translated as CASSSTRPLGQGARVHYEQYF.

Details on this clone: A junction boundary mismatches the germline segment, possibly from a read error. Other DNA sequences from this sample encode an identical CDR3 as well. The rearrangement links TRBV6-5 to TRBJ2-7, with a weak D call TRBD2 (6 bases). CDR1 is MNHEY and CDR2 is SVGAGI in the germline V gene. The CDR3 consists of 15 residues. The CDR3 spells CASSYSGTGVYEQYF. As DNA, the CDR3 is TGTGCCAGCAGTTACTCAGGGACGGGAGTCTACGAGCAGTACTTT.

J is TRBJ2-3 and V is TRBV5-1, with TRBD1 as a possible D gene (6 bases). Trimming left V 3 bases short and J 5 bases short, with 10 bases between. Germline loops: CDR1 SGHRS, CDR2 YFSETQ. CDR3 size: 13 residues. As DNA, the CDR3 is TGCGCCAGCAGCTGGAGAGGGGGAGATACGCAGTATTTT. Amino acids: CASSWRGGDTQYF. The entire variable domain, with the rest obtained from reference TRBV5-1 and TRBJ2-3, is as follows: KAGVTQTPRYLIKTRGQQVTLSCSPISGHRSVSWYQQTPGQGLQFLFEYFSETQRNKGNFPGRFSGRQFSNSRSEMNVSTLELGDSALYLCASSWRGGDTQYFGPGTRLTVL.

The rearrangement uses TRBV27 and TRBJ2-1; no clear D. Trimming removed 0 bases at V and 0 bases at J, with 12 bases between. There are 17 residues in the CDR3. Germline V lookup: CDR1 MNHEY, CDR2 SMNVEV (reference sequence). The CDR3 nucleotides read TGTGCCAGCAGTTTATCCTTACGAGTAAGCTCCTACAATGAGCAGTTCTTC. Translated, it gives CASSLSLRVSSYNEQFF.

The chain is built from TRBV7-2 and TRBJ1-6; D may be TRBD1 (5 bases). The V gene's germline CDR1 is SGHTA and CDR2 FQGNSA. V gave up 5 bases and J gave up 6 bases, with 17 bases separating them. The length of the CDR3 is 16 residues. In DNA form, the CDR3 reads TGTGCCAGCAGCATTAATGCGGGGAGGGGTAATTCACCCCTCCACTTT. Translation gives CASSINAGRGNSPLHF.

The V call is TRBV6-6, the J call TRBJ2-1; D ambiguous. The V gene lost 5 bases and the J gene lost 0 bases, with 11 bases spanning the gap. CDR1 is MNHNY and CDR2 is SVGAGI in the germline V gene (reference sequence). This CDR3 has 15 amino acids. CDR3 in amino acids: CASSTAASSYNEQFF. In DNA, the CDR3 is TGTGCCAGCAGTACCGCGGCATCCTCCTACAATGAGCAGTTCTTC.

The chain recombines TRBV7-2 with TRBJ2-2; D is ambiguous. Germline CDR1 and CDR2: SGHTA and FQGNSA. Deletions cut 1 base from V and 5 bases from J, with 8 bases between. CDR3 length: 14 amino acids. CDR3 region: CASSLGPITGELFF. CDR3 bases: TGTGCCAGCAGCTTAGGGCCGATAACCGGGGAGCTGTTTTTT.

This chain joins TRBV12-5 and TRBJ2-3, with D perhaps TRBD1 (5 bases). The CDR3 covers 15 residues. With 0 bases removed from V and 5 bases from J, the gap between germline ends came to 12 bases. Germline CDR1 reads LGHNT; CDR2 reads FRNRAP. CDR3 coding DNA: TGTGCTAGTGGTTTGGTGTCAGGGAATCAAGATACGCAGTATTTT. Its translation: CASGLVSGNQDTQYF. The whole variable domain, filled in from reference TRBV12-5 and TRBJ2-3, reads DARVTQTPRHKVTEMGQEVTMRCQPILGHNTVFWYRQTMMQGLELLAYFRNRAPLDDSGMPKDRFSAEMPDATLATLKIQPSEPRDSAVYFCASGLVSGNQDTQYFGPGTRLTVL.

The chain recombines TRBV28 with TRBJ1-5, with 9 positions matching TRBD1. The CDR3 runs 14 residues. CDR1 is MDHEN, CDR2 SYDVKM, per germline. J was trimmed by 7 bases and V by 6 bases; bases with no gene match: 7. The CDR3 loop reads CASRGQGTRQPQHF. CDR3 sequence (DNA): TGTGCCAGCAGGGGACAGGGAACGAGGCAGCCCCAGCATTTT.

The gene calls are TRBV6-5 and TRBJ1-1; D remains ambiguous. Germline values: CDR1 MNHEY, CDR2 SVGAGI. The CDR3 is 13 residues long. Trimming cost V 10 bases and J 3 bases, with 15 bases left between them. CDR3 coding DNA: TGTGCCACCACGTTTCGGGGAGACACTGAAGCTTTCTTT. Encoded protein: CATTFRGDTEAFF.

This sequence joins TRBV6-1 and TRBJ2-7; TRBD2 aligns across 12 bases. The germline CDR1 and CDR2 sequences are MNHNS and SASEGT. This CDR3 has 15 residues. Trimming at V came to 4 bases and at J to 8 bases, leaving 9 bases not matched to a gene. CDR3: CASSAETSGSDKQYF. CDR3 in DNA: TGTGCCAGCAGTGCCGAGACTAGCGGGAGTGATAAGCAGTACTTC.

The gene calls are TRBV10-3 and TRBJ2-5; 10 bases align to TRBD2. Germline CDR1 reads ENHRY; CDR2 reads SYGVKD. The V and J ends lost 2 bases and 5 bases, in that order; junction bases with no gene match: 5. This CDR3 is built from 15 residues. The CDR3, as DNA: TGTGCCATCAGTGAGGGGAGCGGGGGGGCGGAGACCCAGTACTTC. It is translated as CAISEGSGGAETQYF.

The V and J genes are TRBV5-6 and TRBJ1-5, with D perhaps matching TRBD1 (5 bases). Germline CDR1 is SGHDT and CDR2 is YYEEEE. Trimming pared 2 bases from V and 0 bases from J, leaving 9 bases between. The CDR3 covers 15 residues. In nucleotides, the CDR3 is TGTGCCAGCAGCTTATTGGGACTTAGCAATCAGCCCCAGCATTTT. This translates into CASSLLGLSNQPQHF.

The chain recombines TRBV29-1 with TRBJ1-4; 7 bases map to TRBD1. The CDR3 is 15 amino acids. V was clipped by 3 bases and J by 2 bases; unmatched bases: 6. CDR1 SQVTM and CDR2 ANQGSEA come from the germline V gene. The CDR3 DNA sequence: TGCAGCGTTGATACAGGGGCACGCACTAATGAAAAACTGTTTTTT. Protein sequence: CSVDTGARTNEKLFF. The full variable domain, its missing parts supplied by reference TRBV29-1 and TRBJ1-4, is SAVISQKPSRDICQRGTSLTIQCQVDSQVTMMFWYRQQPGQSLTLIATANQGSEATYESGFVIDKFPISRPNLTFSTLTVSNMSPEDSSIYLCSVDTGARTNEKLFFGSGTQLSVL.

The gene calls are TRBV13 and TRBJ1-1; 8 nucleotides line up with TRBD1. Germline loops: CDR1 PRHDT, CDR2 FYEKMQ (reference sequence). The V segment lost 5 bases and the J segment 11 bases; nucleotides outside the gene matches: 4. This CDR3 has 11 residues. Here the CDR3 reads CASSRGQVAFF. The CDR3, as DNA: TGTGCCAGCAGCCGGGGACAGGTCGCTTTCTTT.

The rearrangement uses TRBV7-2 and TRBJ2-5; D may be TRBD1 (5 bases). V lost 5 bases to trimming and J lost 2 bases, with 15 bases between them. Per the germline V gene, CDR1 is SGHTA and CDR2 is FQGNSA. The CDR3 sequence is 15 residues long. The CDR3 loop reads CASSHGQGPQETQYF. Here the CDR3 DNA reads TGTGCCAGCAGCCACGGGCAGGGCCCACAAGAGACCCAGTACTTC.

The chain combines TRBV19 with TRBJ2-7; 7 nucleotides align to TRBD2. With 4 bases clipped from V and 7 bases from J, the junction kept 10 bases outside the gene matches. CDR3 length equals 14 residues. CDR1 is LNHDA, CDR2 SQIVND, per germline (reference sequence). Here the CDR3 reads CASSTGGGLGEQYF. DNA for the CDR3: TGTGCCAGTAGTACCGGCGGGGGATTGGGAGAGCAGTACTTC.